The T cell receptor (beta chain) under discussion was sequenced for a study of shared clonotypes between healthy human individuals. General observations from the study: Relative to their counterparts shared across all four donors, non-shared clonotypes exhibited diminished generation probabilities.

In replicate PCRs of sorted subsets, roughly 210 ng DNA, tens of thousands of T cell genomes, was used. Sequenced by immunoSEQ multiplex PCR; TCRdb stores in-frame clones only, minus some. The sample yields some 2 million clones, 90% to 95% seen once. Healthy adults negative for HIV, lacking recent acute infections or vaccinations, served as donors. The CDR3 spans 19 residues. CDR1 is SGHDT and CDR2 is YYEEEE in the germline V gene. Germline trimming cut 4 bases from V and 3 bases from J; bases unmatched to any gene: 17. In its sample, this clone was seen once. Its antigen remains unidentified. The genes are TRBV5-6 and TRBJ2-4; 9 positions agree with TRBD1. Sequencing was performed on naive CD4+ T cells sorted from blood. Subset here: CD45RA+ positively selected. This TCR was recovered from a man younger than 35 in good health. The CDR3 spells CASSQIGQGPIGGKNIQYF. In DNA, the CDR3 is TGTGCCAGCAGCCAGATTGGACAGGGGCCTATAGGCGGCAAAAACATTCAGTACTTC.